The sequence of this T cell receptor (beta chain) was determined in a study of blood T cell repertoires in COVID-19. Method: immunoSEQ multiplex PCR; TCRdb's copy keeps in-frame clones and lacks some. Found here are under 150,000 clones, about 70% of them singletons; the top ten hold about 2.2%. The CDR3 consists of 12 residues. V was shortened by 6 bases and J by 15 bases, with 18 bases between the two germline ends. The sequence derives from a woman aged 70-85 years with acute or convalescent COVID-19. The sequencing input was peripheral blood. This sequence joins TRBV12-3 or TRBV12-4 and TRBJ2-1; D might be TRBD2 (6 bases). CDR3 in DNA: TGTGCCAGCAGCGAGGTGACTAGTGTATCGTTCTTC. This encodes CASSEVTSVSFF.